Given below is one T cell receptor beta chain in context. Its target is unknown. TCRdb's copy holds only in-frame clones and misses some; the assay was immunoSEQ multiplex PCR. The sample contains millions of clones, approximately 95% of which appear only once. Donation came from healthy HIV-negative adults that had no recent acute infections or vaccinations. In the CD4+ fraction, cells were divided into CD45RA+ naive and CD45RA-negative memory subsets. This entry is derived from a study of shared clonotypes between healthy human individuals. Whole-study results and caveats: Shared clonotypes: about 5.3% naive CD4, roughly 3.5% naive CD8, roughly 2.2% memory CD4, over 0.3% memory CD8. Among donors, sharing of clonotypes was expected to be affected by sequencing depth.

This receptor was obtained from a man in his late teens or twenties in good health. Some clones in this sample may be carry-over from other donors' samples. The sample consisted of naive CD4+ T cells from PBMCs. Subset described: CD45RA+ positively selected.

CDR3 in DNA: TGTGCCAGCAGCGTATTGTCGACAGGGTCAGATACGCAGTATTTT. Amino acid sequence: CASSVLSTGSDTQYF. This chain connects TRBV9 to TRBJ2-3, with TRBD1 matching 7 bases. The CDR3 has 15 residues. The germline V gene encodes CDR1 SGDLS and CDR2 YYNGEE. Unmatched junction bases numbered 6, after V lost 1 base and J lost 4 bases.